The clone carrying this TCR beta chain has a handful of counts. Per the study methods: From reference gene primer amplification, estimates of nucleated cell counts were derived. TCRdb's copy holds only in-frame clones and misses some; the assay was immunoSEQ multiplex PCR. V and J calls and clone size are as listed in that table; D and trimming were resolved from the DNA. The table includes 85,000 to 120,000 clones, 60% to 80% detected once. The sample comes from a study of blood T cell repertoires in COVID-19. Study as a whole: COVID-19 samples from acute and convalescent phases originated in the United States, Italy and Spain. T cells, B-cell-depleted T cells, or PBMCs provided the cDNA or gDNA that served as material.

The CDR3 runs 14 residues. Germline loops: CDR1 MNHEY, CDR2 SVGAGI. V was pared by 5 bases and J by 5 bases, with 5 bases of the junction left unmatched. This clonotype originated in a human donor with acute or convalescent COVID-19. The donor label of this sample is uncertain. The sequencing sample was made of peripheral blood. This chain connects TRBV6-5 to TRBJ1-5; TRBD1 agrees at 8 bases. CDR3 amino acids: CASSTTGADQPQHF. The CDR3 bases are TGTGCCAGCAGTACGACAGGGGCGGATCAGCCCCAGCATTTT.